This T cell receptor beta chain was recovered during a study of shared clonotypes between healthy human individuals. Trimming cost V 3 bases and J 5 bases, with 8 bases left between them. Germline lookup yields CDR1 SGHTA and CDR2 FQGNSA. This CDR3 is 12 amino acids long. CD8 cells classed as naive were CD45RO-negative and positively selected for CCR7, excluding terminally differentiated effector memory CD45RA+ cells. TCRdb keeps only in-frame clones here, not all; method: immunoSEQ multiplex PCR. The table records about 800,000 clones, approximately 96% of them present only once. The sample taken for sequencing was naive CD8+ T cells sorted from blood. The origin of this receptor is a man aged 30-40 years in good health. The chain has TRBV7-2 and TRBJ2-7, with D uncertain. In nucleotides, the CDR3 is TGTGCCAGCAGCTTTCCTGGGAACGAGCAGTACTTC. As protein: CASSFPGNEQYF.